Below, 9 T cell receptor beta chains from the same sample are listed, as sequenced in a study of CD8 T cells in Susac syndrome. The RNA input was about 0.5 to 1 ug, and it was reverse transcribed with random hexamers. TCRdb analysed the immunoSEQ multiplex PCR reads with MiXCR anew, one entry per CDR3 protein. The profile shows about 84,000 distinct CDR3 sequences, 95% to 96% of them singletons. Sample: CD8+ T cells from PBMCs. These TCRs come from a human donor with Susac syndrome.

This clonotype was detected only once. This chain uses TRBV12-3 or TRBV12-4 with TRBJ1-4; no firm D call. This CDR3 has 15 residues. V lost 3 bases to trimming and J lost 4 bases, with 12 bases between them. In DNA form, the CDR3 reads TGTGCCAGCAGTTTTAGCAGCGCAGTTAATGAAAAACTGTTTTTT. Amino acids: CASSFSSAVNEKLFF.

J is TRBJ1-3 and V is TRBV4-2; D not resolved. Per the germline V gene, CDR1 is LGHNA and CDR2 is YNFKEQ. The CDR3 has 17 amino acids. The ends were cut back, 0 bases at V and 0 bases at J, with 12 bases in the middle. In DNA form, the CDR3 reads TGTGCCAGCAGCCAAGAATGGGGAGGGCTCTCTGGAAACACCATATATTTT. Translation: CASSQEWGGLSGNTIYF.

V is TRBV28 and J is TRBJ2-2; D not certain. The V end was cut by 2 bases, the J end by 3 bases, with 4 bases between. CDR3 size: 13 residues. Germline V gene sequence: CDR1 MDHEN, CDR2 SYDVKM. This CDR3 reads CASSLEYTGELFF. CDR3 coding DNA: TGTGCCAGCAGTTTAGAGTACACCGGGGAGCTGTTTTTT.

V is TRBV9 and J is TRBJ1-1, with D possibly TRBD1 on 5 matching bases. V lost 0 bases and J 5 bases, leaving 8 bases between the germline ends. CDR1 SGDLS and CDR2 YYNGEE come from the germline V gene. The CDR3 length is 13 residues. CDR3 loop: CASSVARETEAFF. The DNA of the CDR3 is TGTGCCAGCAGCGTAGCCAGGGAAACTGAAGCTTTCTTT.

V is TRBV24-1 and J is TRBJ2-1, with 7 bases matching TRBD1. Germline CDR1 reads KGHDR; CDR2 reads SFDVKD. The CDR3 is 12 amino acids. V gave up 4 bases and J gave up 11 bases; unmatched junction bases: 4. The CDR3 reads CATSDWTGQQFF. The CDR3 DNA reads as TGTGCCACCAGTGACTGGACAGGACAGCAGTTCTTC.

This clonotype appeared a single time. The V gene is TRBV29-1, the J gene TRBJ2-7, with TRBD1 as a possible D gene (6 bases). Germline CDR1 is SQVTM and CDR2 is ANQGSEA. Deletions cut 2 bases from V and 4 bases from J, with 12 bases between. The CDR3 totals 13 residues. The CDR3 DNA reads as TGCAGCGTTGAAACGGACAGACCTTACGAGCAGTACTTC. Translation gives CSVETDRPYEQYF.

V and J are TRBV19 and TRBJ2-1; D is ambiguous. This CDR3 is 13 amino acids long. CDR1 and CDR2 from the germline V gene are LNHDA and SQIVND (reference sequence). Trimming shortened V by 3 bases and J by 5 bases, and 8 bases separated the two germline ends. This chain's CDR3 is CASSISVNNEQFF. CDR3 in DNA: TGTGCCAGTAGTATTTCAGTAAACAATGAGCAGTTCTTC.

This clonotype was found once. The chain carries TRBV15 and TRBJ2-5; D uncertain. Germline V gene lookup returns CDR1 LNHNV and CDR2 YYDKDF (reference sequence). Trimming stripped 3 bases from V and 5 bases from J, with 10 bases between. CDR3 size: 13 residues. This CDR3 is CATSSDRLETQYF. CDR3 nucleotide sequence: TGTGCCACCAGCAGCGACCGCCTCGAGACCCAGTACTTC.

This sequence joins TRBV7-8 and TRBJ2-7, with no clear D. The V end was cut by 5 bases, the J end by 3 bases, with 17 bases between. The CDR3 has 15 residues. The germline CDR1 and CDR2 sequences are SGHVS and FQNEAQ. CDR3 nucleotides: TGTGCCAGCAGCCCTGGTGGACCGCTCAGCTACGAGCAGTACTTC. It is translated as CASSPGGPLSYEQYF.